This T cell receptor beta chain was retrieved from a study of cytomegalovirus exposure and HLA in healthy donors. Profiled with immunoSEQ multiplex PCR; TCRdb holds only in-frame clones, not every one. Of about 280,000 clones in the sample, roughly 88% were seen once. The CDR3 is made up of 13 amino acids. Germline V CDR1 and CDR2: MGHRA, YSYEKL. V lost 0 bases, J lost 16 bases, and 7 bases stayed unmatched. Worth noting for this clone: Its antigen is as yet unknown.

Study-wide findings and caveats: Specificity of three CMV-associated chains for CMV antigens was verified in vitro. Generally TCR sequences proved uncommon, though certain public TCRs appeared in numerous donors. Cytomegalovirus association was assigned to under 200 TCR beta chains.

Sequenced: PBMCs. The TCR comes from a woman younger than 35 in good health and CMV-seronegative. V gene TRBV4-1 combines with J gene TRBJ2-1; 9 bases match TRBD2. CDR3 coding DNA: TGCGCCAGCAGCCAAGATTGGCTAGCGGGAAGTTTCTTC. Translated: CASSQDWLAGSFF.